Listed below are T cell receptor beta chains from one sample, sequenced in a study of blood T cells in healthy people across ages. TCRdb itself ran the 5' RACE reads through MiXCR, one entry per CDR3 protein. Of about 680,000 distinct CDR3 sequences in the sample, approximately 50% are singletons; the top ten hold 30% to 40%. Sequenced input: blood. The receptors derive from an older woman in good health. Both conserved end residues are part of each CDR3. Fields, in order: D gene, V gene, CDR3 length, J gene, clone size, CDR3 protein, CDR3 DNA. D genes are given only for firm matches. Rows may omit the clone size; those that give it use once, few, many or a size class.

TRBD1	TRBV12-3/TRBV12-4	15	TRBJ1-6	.	CASSLHGTDNSPLHF	TGTGCCAGCAGTTTGCACGGGACAGATAATTCACCCCTCCACTTT
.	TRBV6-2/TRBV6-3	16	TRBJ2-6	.	CVSSFRQSSGANVLTF	TGTGTCAGCAGTTTCCGACAGAGCTCTGGGGCCAACGTCCTGACTTTC
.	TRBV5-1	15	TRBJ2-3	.	CASSARDASTDTQYF	TGCGCCAGCAGCGCCCGGGACGCCAGCACAGATACGCAGTATTTT
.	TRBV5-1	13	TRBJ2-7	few	CASSFGGGNEQYF	TGCGCCAGCAGTTTTGGAGGCGGAAATGAGCAGTACTTC
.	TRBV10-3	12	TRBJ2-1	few	CAISVNSDLQFF	TGTGCCATCAGTGTGAACTCCGATCTTCAGTTCTTC
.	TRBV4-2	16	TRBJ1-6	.	CASSQPTGSDNSPLHF	TGTGCCAGCAGCCAGCCGACGGGGAGTGATAATTCACCCCTCCACTTT
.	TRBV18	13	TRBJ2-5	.	CTSSPGQIREQYF	TGTACCAGCTCACCAGGACAGATTAGGGAGCAGTACTTC
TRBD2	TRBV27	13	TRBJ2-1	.	CASSLAGDGEQFF	TGTGCCAGCAGCCTAGCGGGAGATGGAGAGCAGTTCTTC
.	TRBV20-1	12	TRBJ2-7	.	CSAGTTAYEQYF	TGCAGTGCCGGGACAACAGCCTACGAGCAGTACTTC
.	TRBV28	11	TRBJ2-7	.	CASRGPYEQYF	TGTGCCAGCAGGGGCCCGTACGAGCAGTACTTC
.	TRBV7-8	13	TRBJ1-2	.	CASSRNRLYGYTF	TGTGCCAGCAGCCGGAACAGACTCTATGGCTACACCTTC
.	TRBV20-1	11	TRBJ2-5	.	CSANPGQTQYF	TGCAGTGCAAACCCAGGTCAGACCCAGTACTTC
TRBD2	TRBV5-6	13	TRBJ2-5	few	CASSSLAAETQYF	TGTGCCAGCAGCTCACTAGCGGCGGAGACCCAGTACTTC
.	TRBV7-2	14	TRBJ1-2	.	CASSRRQDNYGYTF	TGTGCCAGCAGCCGAAGACAGGATAACTATGGCTACACCTTC
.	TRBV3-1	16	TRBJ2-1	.	CASSQAAASRGNEQFF	TGTGCCAGCAGCCAAGCCGCGGCTAGTCGGGGCAATGAGCAGTTCTTC
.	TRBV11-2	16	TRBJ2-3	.	CASSLRVSTNRDTQYF	TGTGCCAGCAGCTTAAGAGTGTCGACTAACAGAGATACGCAGTATTTT
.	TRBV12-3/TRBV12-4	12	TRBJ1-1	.	CASMQGGPEAFF	TGTGCCAGCATGCAGGGTGGCCCTGAAGCTTTCTTT
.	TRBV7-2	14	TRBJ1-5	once	CASSLTGPNQPQHF	TGTGCCAGCAGCTTAACAGGACCCAATCAGCCCCAGCATTTT
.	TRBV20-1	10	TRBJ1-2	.	CSAYAGGYTF	TGCAGTGCATATGCTGGGGGCTACACCTTC
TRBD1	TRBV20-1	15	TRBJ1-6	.	CSAYKQGAGNSPLHF	TGCAGTGCTTACAAACAGGGGGCTGGTAATTCACCCCTCCACTTT
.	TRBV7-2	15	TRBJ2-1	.	CASSLADSLYNEQFF	TGTGCCAGCAGCTTAGCAGACAGTCTGTACAATGAGCAGTTCTTC
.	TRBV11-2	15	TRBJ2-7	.	CASSPLTGYSYEQYF	TGTGCCAGCAGCCCTTTGACAGGTTACTCCTACGAGCAGTACTTC
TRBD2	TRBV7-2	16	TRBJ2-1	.	CASSLKGAGGWSEQFF	TGTGCCAGCAGCTTAAAGGGGGCGGGAGGGTGGTCTGAGCAGTTCTTC